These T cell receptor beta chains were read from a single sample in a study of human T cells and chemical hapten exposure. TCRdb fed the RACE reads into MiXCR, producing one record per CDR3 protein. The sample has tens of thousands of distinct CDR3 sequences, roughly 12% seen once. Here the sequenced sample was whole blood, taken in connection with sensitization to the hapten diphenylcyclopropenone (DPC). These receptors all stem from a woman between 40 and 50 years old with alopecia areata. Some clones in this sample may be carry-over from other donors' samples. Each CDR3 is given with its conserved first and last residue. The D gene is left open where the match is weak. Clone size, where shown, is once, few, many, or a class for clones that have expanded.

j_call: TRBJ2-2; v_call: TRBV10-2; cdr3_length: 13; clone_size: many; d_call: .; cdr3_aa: CASTPGDTGELFF; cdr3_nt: TGCGCCAGCACGCCGGGGGACACCGGGGAGCTGTTTTTT
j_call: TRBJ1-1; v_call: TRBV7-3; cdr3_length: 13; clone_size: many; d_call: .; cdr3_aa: CASSLSTGSEAFF; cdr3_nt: TGTGCCAGCAGCTTAAGTACGGGCAGTGAAGCTTTCTTT
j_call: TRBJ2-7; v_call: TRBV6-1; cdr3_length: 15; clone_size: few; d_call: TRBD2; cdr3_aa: CASSDQGGSSYEQYF; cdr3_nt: TGTGCCAGCAGTGATCAGGGAGGGAGCTCCTACGAGCAGTACTTC
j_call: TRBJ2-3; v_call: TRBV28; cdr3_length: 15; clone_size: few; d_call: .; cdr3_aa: CASSSVGVGTDTQYF; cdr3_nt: TGTGCCAGCAGTTCCGTGGGAGTAGGCACAGATACGCAGTATTTT
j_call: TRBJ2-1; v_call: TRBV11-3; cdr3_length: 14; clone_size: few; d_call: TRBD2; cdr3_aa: CASSRDYSYNEQFF; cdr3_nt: TGTGCCAGCAGCCGGGACTACTCCTACAATGAGCAGTTCTTC
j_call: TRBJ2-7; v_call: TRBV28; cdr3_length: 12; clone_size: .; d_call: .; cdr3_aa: CASRGDVYEQYF; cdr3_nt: TGTGCCAGCAGGGGGGACGTTTACGAGCAGTACTTC
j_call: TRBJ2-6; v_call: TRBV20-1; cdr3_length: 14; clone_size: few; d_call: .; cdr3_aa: CSARAASGANVLTF; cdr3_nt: TGCAGTGCTAGGGCAGCTAGTGGGGCCAACGTCCTGACTTTC
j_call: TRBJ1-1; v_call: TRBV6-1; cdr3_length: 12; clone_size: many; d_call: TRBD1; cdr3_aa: CASQGAGTEAFF; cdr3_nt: TGTGCCAGCCAGGGGGCCGGCACTGAAGCTTTCTTT
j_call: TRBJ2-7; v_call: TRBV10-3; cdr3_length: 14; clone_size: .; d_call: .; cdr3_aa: CATKVEPSSHEQYF; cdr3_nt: TGTGCCACCAAAGTCGAGCCCTCATCCCACGAGCAGTACTTC
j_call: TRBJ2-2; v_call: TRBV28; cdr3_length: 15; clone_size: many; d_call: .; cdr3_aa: CASSGGHLEDGELFF; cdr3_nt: TGTGCCAGCAGCGGGGGGCATTTGGAGGACGGGGAGCTGTTTTTT
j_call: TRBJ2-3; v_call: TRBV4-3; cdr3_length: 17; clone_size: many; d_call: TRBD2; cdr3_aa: CASSLDFSGGSTDTQYF; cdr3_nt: TGCGCCAGCAGCCTCGATTTTAGCGGGGGAAGCACAGATACGCAGTATTTT
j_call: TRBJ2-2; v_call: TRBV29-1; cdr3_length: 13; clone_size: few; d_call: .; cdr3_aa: CSVESTTTGELFF; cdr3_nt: TGCAGCGTTGAATCCACTACGACCGGGGAGCTGTTTTTT
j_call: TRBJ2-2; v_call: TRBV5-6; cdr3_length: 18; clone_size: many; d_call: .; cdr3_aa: CASRPPLRRGYDTGELFF; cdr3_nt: TGTGCCAGCAGGCCCCCGTTAAGGAGGGGGTACGACACCGGGGAGCTGTTTTTT
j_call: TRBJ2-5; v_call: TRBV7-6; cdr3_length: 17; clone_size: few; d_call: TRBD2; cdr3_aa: CASSSTSGALRQETQYF; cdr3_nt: TGTGCCAGCAGCTCGACTAGCGGGGCACTCCGCCAAGAGACCCAGTACTTC
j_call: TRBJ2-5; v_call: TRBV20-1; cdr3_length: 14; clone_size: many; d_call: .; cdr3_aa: CSARAWGYQETQYF; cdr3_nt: TGCAGTGCTAGAGCTTGGGGCTACCAAGAGACCCAGTACTTC
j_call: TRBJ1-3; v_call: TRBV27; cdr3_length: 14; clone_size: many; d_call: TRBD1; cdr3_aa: CASSTTGAGNTIYF; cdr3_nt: TGTGCCAGCAGTACGACAGGGGCTGGAAACACCATATATTTT
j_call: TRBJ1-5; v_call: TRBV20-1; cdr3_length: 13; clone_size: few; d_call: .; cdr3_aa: CSSGGNSNQPQHF; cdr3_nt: TGCAGTAGCGGGGGAAATAGCAATCAGCCCCAGCATTTT
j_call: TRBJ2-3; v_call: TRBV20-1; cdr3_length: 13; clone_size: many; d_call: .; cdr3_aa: CSARGVENDTQYF; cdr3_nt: TGCAGTGCTAGGGGGGTGGAGAACGATACGCAGTATTTT
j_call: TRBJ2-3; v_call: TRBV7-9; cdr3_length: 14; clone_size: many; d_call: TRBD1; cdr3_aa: CASSLTVGQDEQYF; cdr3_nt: TGTGCCAGCAGCTTGACAGTGGGACAGGACGAGCAGTATTTT
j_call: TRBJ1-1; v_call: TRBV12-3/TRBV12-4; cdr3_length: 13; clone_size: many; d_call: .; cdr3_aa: CASSLAQNTEAFF; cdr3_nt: TGTGCCAGCAGTTTAGCGCAGAACACTGAAGCTTTCTTT
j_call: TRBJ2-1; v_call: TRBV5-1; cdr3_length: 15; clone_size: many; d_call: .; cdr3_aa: CASSLAGKPYNEQFF; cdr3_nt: TGCGCCAGCAGCTTGGCGGGAAAACCCTACAATGAGCAGTTCTTC
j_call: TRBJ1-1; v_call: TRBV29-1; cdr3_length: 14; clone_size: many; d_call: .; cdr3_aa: CSVGPDSLNTEAFF; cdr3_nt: TGCAGCGTCGGACCGGACTCTCTGAACACTGAAGCTTTCTTT
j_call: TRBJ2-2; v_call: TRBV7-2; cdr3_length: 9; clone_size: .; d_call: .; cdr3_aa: CASTGELFF; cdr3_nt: TGTGCCAGCACCGGGGAGCTGTTTTTT
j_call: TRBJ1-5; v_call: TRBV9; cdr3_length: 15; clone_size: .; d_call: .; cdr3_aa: CASSLSGNSNQPQHF; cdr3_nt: TGTGCCAGCAGCCTCTCAGGGAATAGCAATCAGCCCCAGCATTTT
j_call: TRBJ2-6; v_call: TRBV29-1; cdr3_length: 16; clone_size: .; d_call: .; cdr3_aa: CSAQQDYDSGANVLTF; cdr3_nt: TGCAGCGCGCAACAGGATTATGACTCTGGGGCCAACGTCCTGACTTTC
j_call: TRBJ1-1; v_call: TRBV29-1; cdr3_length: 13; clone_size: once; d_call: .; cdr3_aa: CSVLAGRETEAFF; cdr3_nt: TGCAGCGTCCTAGCAGGGAGGGAGACTGAAGCTTTCTTT
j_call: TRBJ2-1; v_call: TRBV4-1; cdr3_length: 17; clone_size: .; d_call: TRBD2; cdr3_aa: CASSQDLAAGGANEQFF; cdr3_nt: TGCGCCAGCAGCCAAGATCTTGCAGCGGGAGGGGCGAATGAGCAGTTCTTC
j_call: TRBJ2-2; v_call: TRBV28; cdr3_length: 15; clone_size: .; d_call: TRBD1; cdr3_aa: CASRLGQANTGELFF; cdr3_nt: TGTGCCAGCAGACTAGGACAGGCAAACACCGGGGAGCTGTTTTTT
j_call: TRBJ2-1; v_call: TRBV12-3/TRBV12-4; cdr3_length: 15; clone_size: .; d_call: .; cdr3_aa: CASSSPGTLYNEQFF; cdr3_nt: TGTGCCAGCAGTTCGCCCGGGACCCTCTACAATGAGCAGTTCTTC
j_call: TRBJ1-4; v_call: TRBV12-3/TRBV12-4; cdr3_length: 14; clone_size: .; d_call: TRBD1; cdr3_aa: CASTMGQGMEKLFF; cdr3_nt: TGTGCCAGCACCATGGGACAGGGGATGGAAAAACTGTTTTTT
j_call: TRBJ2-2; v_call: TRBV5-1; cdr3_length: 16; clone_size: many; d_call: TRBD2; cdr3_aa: CASSQTSGTSGGELFF; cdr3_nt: TGCGCCAGCAGCCAGACTAGCGGCACTAGTGGCGGGGAGCTGTTTTTT
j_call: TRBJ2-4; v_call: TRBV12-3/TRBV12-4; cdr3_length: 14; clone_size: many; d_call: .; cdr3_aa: CASSLGGGKNIQYF; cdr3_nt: TGTGCCAGCAGTTTAGGAGGAGGCAAAAACATTCAGTACTTC
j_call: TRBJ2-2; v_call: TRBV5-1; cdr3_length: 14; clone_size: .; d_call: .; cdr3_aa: CASAEGSWAGELFF; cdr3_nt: TGCGCCAGCGCGGAGGGTTCTTGGGCCGGGGAGCTGTTTTTT
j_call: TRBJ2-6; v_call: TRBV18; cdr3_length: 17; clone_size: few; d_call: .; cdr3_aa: CASSPAAWGSGANVLTF; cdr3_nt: TGTGCCAGCTCACCAGCAGCGTGGGGCTCTGGGGCCAACGTCCTGACTTTC
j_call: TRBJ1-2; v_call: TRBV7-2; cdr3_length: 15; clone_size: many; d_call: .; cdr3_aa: CASSVGPGSSYGYTF; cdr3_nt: TGTGCCAGCAGTGTGGGTCCGGGAAGCAGCTATGGCTACACCTTC
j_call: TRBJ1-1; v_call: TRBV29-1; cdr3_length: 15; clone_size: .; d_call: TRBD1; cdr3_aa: CITTLARDRGREAFF; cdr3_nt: TGCATCACAACCCTAGCCCGGGACAGGGGGCGCGAAGCTTTCTTT
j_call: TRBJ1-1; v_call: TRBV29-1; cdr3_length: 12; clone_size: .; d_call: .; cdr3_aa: CSVDRGNTEAFF; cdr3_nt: TGCAGCGTTGACAGGGGAAACACTGAAGCTTTCTTT
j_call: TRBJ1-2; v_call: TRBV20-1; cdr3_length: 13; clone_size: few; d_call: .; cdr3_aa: CSARPVRAEGYTF; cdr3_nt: TGCAGTGCTAGACCCGTCAGGGCTGAGGGCTACACCTTC
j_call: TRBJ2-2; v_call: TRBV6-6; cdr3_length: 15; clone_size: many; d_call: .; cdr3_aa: CASSSETGNTGELFF; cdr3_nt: TGTGCCAGCAGTTCCGAGACAGGGAACACCGGGGAGCTGTTTTTT
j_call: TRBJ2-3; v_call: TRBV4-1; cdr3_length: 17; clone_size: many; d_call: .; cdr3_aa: CASSQIHPGDSSDTQYF; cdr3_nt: TGCGCCAGCAGCCAGATCCACCCTGGAGACTCCTCAGATACGCAGTATTTT
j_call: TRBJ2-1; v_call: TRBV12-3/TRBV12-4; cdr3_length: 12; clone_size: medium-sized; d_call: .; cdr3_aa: CASSSPRGKQFF; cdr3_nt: TGTGCCAGCAGTTCCCCCAGGGGTAAGCAGTTCTTC
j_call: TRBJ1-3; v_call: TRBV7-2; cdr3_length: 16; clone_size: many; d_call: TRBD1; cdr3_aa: CASSSGDRGYGNTIYF; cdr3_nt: TGTGCCAGCAGCTCGGGGGACAGGGGTTACGGAAACACCATATATTTT
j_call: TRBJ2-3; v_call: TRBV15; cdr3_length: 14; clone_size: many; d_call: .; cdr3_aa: CATSRDRSSHTQYF; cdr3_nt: TGTGCCACCAGCAGGGACAGATCTAGCCATACGCAGTATTTT
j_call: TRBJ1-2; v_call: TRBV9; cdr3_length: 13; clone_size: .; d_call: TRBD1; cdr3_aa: CASSVGTDYGYTF; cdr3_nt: TGTGCCAGCAGCGTTGGGACAGACTATGGCTACACCTTC
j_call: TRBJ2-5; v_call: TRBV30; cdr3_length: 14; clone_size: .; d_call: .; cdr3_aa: CAWSVQSLQETQYF; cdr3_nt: TGTGCCTGGAGTGTACAGAGCCTCCAAGAGACCCAGTACTTC
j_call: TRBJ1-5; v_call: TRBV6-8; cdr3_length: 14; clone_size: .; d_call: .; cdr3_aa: CATPRGNSNQPQHF; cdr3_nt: TGTGCCACCCCGCGGGGGAATAGCAATCAGCCCCAGCATTTT
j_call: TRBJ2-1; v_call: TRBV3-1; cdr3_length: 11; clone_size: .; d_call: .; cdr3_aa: CASSQGNEQFF; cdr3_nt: TGTGCCAGCAGCCAGGGTAATGAGCAGTTCTTC
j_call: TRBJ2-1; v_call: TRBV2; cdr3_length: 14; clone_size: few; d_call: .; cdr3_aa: CASSGGVQGNEQFF; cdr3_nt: TGTGCCAGCTCCGGAGGGGTGCAGGGCAATGAGCAGTTCTTC
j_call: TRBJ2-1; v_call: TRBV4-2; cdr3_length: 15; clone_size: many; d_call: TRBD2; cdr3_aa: CASGESGGIYNEQFF; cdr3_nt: TGTGCCAGCGGCGAAAGCGGGGGTATCTACAATGAGCAGTTCTTC
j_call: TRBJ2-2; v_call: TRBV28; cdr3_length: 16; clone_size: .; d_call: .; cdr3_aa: CAISEPGHHLTGELFF; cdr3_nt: TGTGCCATAAGCGAACCGGGACACCACCTCACCGGGGAGCTGTTTTTT
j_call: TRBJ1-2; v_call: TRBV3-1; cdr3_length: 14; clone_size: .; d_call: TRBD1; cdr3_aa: CASSQGDRVGGYTF; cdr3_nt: TGTGCCAGCAGCCAAGGTGACAGGGTAGGTGGCTACACCTTC